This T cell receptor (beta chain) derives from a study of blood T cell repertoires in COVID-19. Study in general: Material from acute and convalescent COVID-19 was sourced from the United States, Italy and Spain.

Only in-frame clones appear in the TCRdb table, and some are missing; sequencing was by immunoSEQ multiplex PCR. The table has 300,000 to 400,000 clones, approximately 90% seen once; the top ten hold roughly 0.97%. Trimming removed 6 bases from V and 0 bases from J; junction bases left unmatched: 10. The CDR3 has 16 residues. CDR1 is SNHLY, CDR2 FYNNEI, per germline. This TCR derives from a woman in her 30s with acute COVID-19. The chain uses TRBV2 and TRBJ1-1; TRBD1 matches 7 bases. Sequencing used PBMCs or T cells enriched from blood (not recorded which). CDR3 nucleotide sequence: TGTGCCAGCAGCGCCACCCTAGGACAGGTGAACACTGAAGCTTTCTTT. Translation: CASSATLGQVNTEAFF.